This entry lists 12 T cell receptor beta chains sequenced from one sample in a study of blood T cells in healthy people across ages. Sample-barcoded 5' priming and a J-beta primer mix drove a second PCR of roughly 6 to 12 cycles. MiXCR was run by TCRdb on the 5' RACE reads, yielding one entry per CDR3 protein. The sample has under 2,000,000 distinct CDR3 sequences, less than 50% seen once. The specimen was blood. The receptors derive from a woman in her forties in good health.

This clonotype was seen a handful of times. The chain employs TRBV7-2 and TRBJ2-6; TRBD2 matches 8 bases. The J segment lost 2 bases and the V segment lost 1 base, leaving 4 bases of the junction unmatched. The germline V gene has CDR1 SGHTA and CDR2 FQGNSA. There are 17 residues in the CDR3. The chain's CDR3 is CASSLVDGGAGANVLTF. The CDR3, as DNA: TGTGCCAGCAGCTTAGTAGACGGGGGGGCTGGGGCCAACGTCCTGACTTTC.

The chain couples TRBV20-1 to TRBJ2-5; the D gene is possibly TRBD2 (6 bases). V lost 1 base, J lost 9 bases, and 15 bases lay in between. CDR3 length: 13 residues. Per the germline V gene, CDR1 is DFQATT and CDR2 is SNEGSKA (reference sequence). The CDR3 nucleotides read TGCAGTGCTAGAGGAACAAATAGGAGGGCCCAGTACTTC. The encoded protein is CSARGTNRRAQYF.

Comment on this clonotype: Germline and junction disagree at one end, which may indicate a read error. The chain carries TRBV15 and TRBJ2-5, with D perhaps TRBD1 or TRBD2 (6 bases each). The germline V gene encodes CDR1 LNHNV and CDR2 YYDKDF (reference sequence). The CDR3 consists of 17 residues. The CDR3 here is CAASRPKGRGPQETQYF. For the CDR3, the DNA is TGTGCCGCCAGCAGACCAAAAGGCCGGGGGCCCCAAGAGACCCAGTACTTC.

This chain connects TRBV6-6 to TRBJ2-7; D unresolved. CDR1 and CDR2 (germline): MNHNY, SVGAGI (reference sequence). The CDR3 consists of 14 residues. With 1 base removed from V and 0 bases from J, the gap between germline ends came to 7 bases. CDR3 sequence reads: CASSYYSTSYEQYF. The CDR3 region has the DNA TGTGCCAGCAGTTACTACTCCACCTCCTACGAGCAGTACTTC.

This clonotype was seen a handful of times. The J gene is TRBJ2-1, the V gene TRBV7-2; 7 bases match TRBD2. The CDR3 runs 14 residues. Trimming took 5 bases from V and 6 from J; bases not matched to a gene: 7. Germline CDR1 and CDR2: SGHTA and FQGNSA. The DNA for the CDR3 is TGTGCCAGCAGCCGGACTAGTTTAGGCAATGAGCAGTTCTTC. This encodes CASSRTSLGNEQFF.

This clonotype turned up a few times. This CDR3 is CSVEDLSFSNYGYTF. CDR3 nucleotides: TGCAGCGTTGAAGATCTAAGTTTTTCTAACTATGGCTACACCTTC. The rearrangement uses TRBV29-1 and TRBJ1-2, with D unresolved. The CDR3 is made up of 15 amino acids. Germline values: CDR1 SQVTM, CDR2 ANQGSEA. With 0 bases removed from V and 0 bases from J, the gap between germline ends came to 11 bases. The full variable domain, with the rest looked up from reference TRBV29-1 and TRBJ1-2, is SAVISQKPSRDICQRGTSLTIQCQVDSQVTMMFWYRQQPGQSLTLIATANQGSEATYESGFVIDKFPISRPNLTFSTLTVSNMSPEDSSIYLCSVEDLSFSNYGYTFGSGTRLTVV.

The rearrangement links TRBV12-3 or TRBV12-4 to TRBJ2-1, with 13 bases fitting TRBD2. V lost 9 bases, J lost 0 bases, and 2 bases stayed unmatched. There are 15 residues in the CDR3. Written as DNA, the CDR3 is TGTGCCAGGGGGACTAGCGGGGTCTCCTACAATGAGCAGTTCTTC. It specifies CARGTSGVSYNEQFF.

This clonotype was recorded once. The chain couples TRBV5-1 to TRBJ2-7; unclear D gene. V shed 4 bases and J shed 1 base, with 18 bases lying between them. Germline V gives CDR1 SGHRS, CDR2 YFSETQ. The CDR3 extends over 16 amino acids. The chain's CDR3 is CASSGGVGEVSYEQYF. The CDR3 coding sequence is TGCGCCAGCAGCGGTGGGGTGGGTGAGGTTTCCTACGAGCAGTACTTC.

This clonotype was detected only a few times. V gene TRBV10-2 combines with J gene TRBJ2-1; tentatively, D is TRBD1 (6 bases). This CDR3 contains 12 residues. The V end lost 2 bases, the J end lost 10 bases, and 9 bases lay between the germline ends. CDR1 is WSHSY, CDR2 SAAADI, per germline. The DNA for the CDR3 is TGCGCCAGCAGTGAGCGAGGGGGAGAGCAGTTCTTC. Amino acid sequence: CASSERGGEQFF.

The J gene is TRBJ2-3, the V gene TRBV24-1; 8 nucleotides align to TRBD2. This CDR3 region has 15 residues. Germline lookup yields CDR1 KGHDR and CDR2 SFDVKD. V was clipped by 5 bases and J by 2 bases; unmatched bases: 5. CDR3 in amino acids: CATSVAGRITDTQYF. For the CDR3, the DNA is TGTGCCACCAGTGTAGCGGGGAGAATCACAGATACGCAGTATTTT.

V and J are TRBV28 and TRBJ2-5; no clear D gene. Germline V gives CDR1 MDHEN, CDR2 SYDVKM. This CDR3 region has 12 residues. With 5 bases removed from V and 5 bases from J, the gap between germline ends came to 9 bases. This CDR3 is CASSEVSETQYF. CDR3 nucleotides: TGTGCCAGCAGTGAAGTTTCCGAGACCCAGTACTTC.

The V gene is TRBV7-9, the J gene TRBJ2-5; D assignment may be TRBD1 or TRBD2 (6 bases each). Judging by the DNA end, TRBJ2-7 fits better; the J call may be wrong. Looked up from germline, CDR1 is SEHNR and CDR2 is FQNEAQ (reference sequence). This CDR3 is 17 amino acids long. The CDR3 sequence: CASSLGSEGEDSNEQYF. CDR3 nucleotides: TGTGCCAGCAGCTTAGGTTCGGAGGGGGAGGATAGCAACGAGCAGTACTTC.